What follows are 18 T cell receptor beta chains derived from one specimen sequenced in a study of cytomegalovirus exposure and HLA in healthy donors. PCR used 60 Vbeta primers and 13 Jbeta primers. The data were produced by immunoSEQ multiplex PCR, yet TCRdb's version contains in-frame clones alone and is incomplete. Here the sample spans about 150,000 clones, about three quarters being singletons. The material sequenced was PBMCs. Every receptor here comes from a woman aged 35 to 49 in good health and CMV-seronegative.

This chain joins TRBV9 and TRBJ1-3, with 7 bases aligning to TRBD1. The CDR3 contains 14 residues. In germline, CDR1 is SGDLS, CDR2 YYNGEE. V gave up 3 bases and J gave up 4 bases; unmatched junction bases: 4. The CDR3 nucleotides are TGTGCCAGCAGCGCCCAGGGGGGAGGAAACACCATATATTTT. It codes for CASSAQGGGNTIYF.

A few counts support this clone. The V gene is TRBV13, the J gene TRBJ2-7; tentatively, D is TRBD2 (6 bases). CDR3 size: 12 residues. Trimming removed 3 bases from V and 3 bases from J, with 6 bases in between. CDR1 and CDR2 from the germline V gene are PRHDT and FYEKMQ (reference sequence). CDR3 loop: CASSLTSYEQYF. The CDR3 DNA follows: TGTGCCAGCAGCTTGACTAGCTACGAGCAGTACTTC.

V and J are TRBV5-4 and TRBJ1-2; 10 bases fit TRBD1. The CDR3 runs to 15 residues. Trimming cost V 3 bases and J 6 bases; bases outside gene matches: 8. Per the germline V gene, CDR1 is SGHNT and CDR2 is YYREEE (reference sequence). The CDR3 bases are TGTGCCAGCAGCTGGTGGGGACAGGGGAACCATGGCTACACCTTC. Residues: CASSWWGQGNHGYTF.

CDR3 sequence reads: CASSSPGQGSGYGYTF. Here the CDR3 DNA reads TGTGCCAGCAGCTCGCCGGGACAGGGCTCCGGCTATGGCTACACCTTC. The rearrangement uses TRBV5-4 and TRBJ1-2; 9 nucleotides match TRBD1. The germline V gene has CDR1 SGHNT and CDR2 YYREEE (reference sequence). The CDR3 spans 16 residues. V lost 3 bases and J lost 4; bases outside the gene matches: 10.

The chain employs TRBV28 and TRBJ1-1, with D perhaps TRBD1 (6 bases). The V gene lost 1 base and the J gene lost 6 bases, with 18 bases spanning the gap. The CDR3 has 16 amino acids. Germline values: CDR1 MDHEN, CDR2 SYDVKM. The CDR3: CASSLLVGGGGSEAFF. The CDR3 DNA sequence: TGTGCCAGCAGTTTATTGGTAGGGGGGGGCGGGTCTGAAGCTTTCTTT.

The chain employs TRBV5-7 and TRBJ2-7; TRBD1 agrees at 7 bases. TRBV5-7 is placed among ORFs of uncertain function. J lost 5 bases, V lost 4 bases, and 9 bases had no gene match. The CDR3 spans 14 residues. DNA for the CDR3: TGTGCCAGCAGCAAGACAGGGAGCGAGCACGAGCAGTACTTC. Amino acids: CASSKTGSEHEQYF.

The chain is built from TRBV7-9 and TRBJ2-5; 9 bases agree with TRBD2. The CDR3 spans 16 residues. From germline, CDR1 is SEHNR and CDR2 FQNEAQ (reference sequence). V trimming: 4 bases; J trimming: 7 bases; junction bases outside the gene matches: 13. CDR3 amino acids: CASSSAAGGMAGTQYF. CDR3 in DNA: TGTGCCAGCAGCTCAGCCGCGGGAGGGATGGCTGGGACCCAGTACTTC.

This chain joins TRBV5-1 and TRBJ2-1; 8 nucleotides line up with TRBD2. V shed 4 bases, J shed 4 bases, and the junction held 13 bases outside the gene matches. Germline CDR1 reads SGHRS; CDR2 reads YFSETQ. The length of the CDR3 is 17 residues. As DNA, the CDR3 is TGCGCCAGCAGCATCCGGACTAGCCAGGAAGTTTACAATGAGCAGTTCTTC. The encoded protein is CASSIRTSQEVYNEQFF.

V is TRBV5-1 and J is TRBJ1-2; 12 bases are a match to TRBD1. CDR3 length equals 16 residues. Trimming at V came to 1 base and at J to 4 bases, leaving 5 bases not matched to a gene. Germline-derived CDR1 and CDR2 are SGHRS and YFSETQ. The CDR3 sequence is CASSLLGTGGGYGYTF. In DNA, the CDR3 is TGCGCCAGCAGCTTGCTTGGGACAGGGGGCGGCTATGGCTACACCTTC.

This rearrangement joins TRBV6-5 to TRBJ2-2; D gene ambiguous. This CDR3 comprises 15 residues. With 0 bases removed from V and 4 bases from J, the gap between germline ends came to 9 bases. Germline CDR1 and CDR2: MNHEY and SVGAGI. The chain's CDR3 is CASSYSMSPTGELFF. Written as DNA, the CDR3 is TGTGCCAGCAGTTACTCGATGAGTCCCACCGGGGAGCTGTTTTTT.

This clone appeared a single time. The V gene is TRBV6-1, the J gene TRBJ1-6, with 9 bases matching TRBD1. The CDR3 extends over 14 amino acids. With V trimmed by 7 bases and J by 9 bases, 7 bases remained unmatched. Germline CDR1 is MNHNS and CDR2 is SASEGT. CDR3 coding DNA: TGTGCCAGCAACCCGGGACAGGGAGGTTCACCCCTCCACTTT. The encoded protein is CASNPGQGGSPLHF.

J is TRBJ2-5 and V is TRBV2, with a possible D match to TRBD2 (6 bases). The CDR3 runs 13 residues. The germline V gene has CDR1 SNHLY and CDR2 FYNNEI. V dropped 8 bases and J dropped 5 bases, with 15 bases sitting between them. The chain's CDR3 is CASWGLHEETQYF. The CDR3, as DNA: TGTGCCAGCTGGGGACTTCACGAGGAGACCCAGTACTTC.

A few counts support this clone. The J gene is TRBJ2-7, the V gene TRBV30; the D gene is possibly TRBD1 (6 bases). With 5 bases removed from V and 2 bases from J, the gap between germline ends came to 10 bases. The germline CDR1 and CDR2 sequences are GTSNPN and SVGIG (reference sequence). The CDR3 sequence is 12 residues long. CDR3 sequence reads: CAWGGQPYEQYF. In DNA form, the CDR3 reads TGTGCCTGGGGCGGACAGCCCTACGAGCAGTACTTC. The whole variable domain, remainder taken from reference TRBV30 and TRBJ2-7, is SQTIHQWPATLVQPVGSPLSLECTVEGTSNPNLYWYRQAAGRGLQLLFYSVGIGQISSEVPQNLSASRPQDRQFILSSKKLLLSDSGFYLCAWGGQPYEQYFGPGTRLTVT.

On this clone: One junction end disagrees with the germline gene, perhaps due to a read error. The rearrangement joins TRBV7-9 to TRBJ2-7, with 7 nucleotides matching TRBD1. The CDR3 length is 12 residues. Germline assignment: CDR1 SEHNR and CDR2 FQNEAQ (reference sequence). CDR3 amino acids: CSSSIGTVEQYF. The CDR3 nucleotides read TGTTCCAGCAGCATCGGGACAGTCGAGCAGTACTTC.

The chain combines TRBV5-1 with TRBJ2-3, with a possible D match to TRBD2 (6 bases). The CDR3 extends over 15 amino acids. Per germline, CDR1 SGHRS and CDR2 YFSETQ. V was pared by 0 bases and J by 2 bases, with 10 bases between. DNA for the CDR3: TGCGCCAGCAGCTTGGCCCGGGACTTCACAGATACGCAGTATTTT. It specifies CASSLARDFTDTQYF.

This clone occurred once. The chain uses TRBV2 and TRBJ1-1; no definite D call. The germline gives CDR1 SNHLY, CDR2 FYNNEI. V was clipped by 7 bases and J by 1 base, with 10 bases between them. The CDR3 length is 13 residues. The CDR3 sequence is CASIFDKNTEAFF. The DNA of the CDR3 is TGTGCCAGCATTTTTGACAAGAACACTGAAGCTTTCTTT.

The chain joins TRBV11-2 to TRBJ1-5; no reliable D call. The germline gives CDR1 SGHAT, CDR2 FQNNGV. The CDR3 runs to 15 residues. Trimming pared 5 bases from V and 0 bases from J, leaving 11 bases between. The CDR3 loop is CASSRGTNSNQPQHF. The CDR3 DNA is TGTGCCAGCAGCCGCGGAACCAATAGCAATCAGCCCCAGCATTTT.

This clone came up a few times. This chain connects TRBV25-1 to TRBJ2-3; D remains ambiguous. Trimming removed 0 bases from V and 2 bases from J, with 9 bases in between. CDR1 MGHDK and CDR2 SYGVNS come from the germline V gene. This CDR3 contains 15 residues. CDR3 in DNA: TGTGCCAGCAGTGAATACCGCGGTAACACAGATACGCAGTATTTT. Protein sequence: CASSEYRGNTDTQYF.